These 2 T cell receptor beta chains originate from one sample sequenced in a study of T cell repertoires in cytomegalovirus infection. No cognate antigen is known for these TCRs. TCRdb analysed the reads with MiXCR anew, one entry per CDR3 protein. The table shows about 89,000 distinct CDR3 sequences, with less than 30% occurring only once. The material sequenced was CD8+ T cells from cultured PBMCs, taken from culture after CMV antigen stimulation. The receptors were gathered from a human donor in good health (CMV status not recorded). Some clones in this sample may be carry-over from other donors' samples.

The V gene is TRBV7-2, the J gene TRBJ2-1; 9 bases are shared with TRBD2. V lost 5 bases, J lost 4 bases, and 6 bases stayed unmatched. The CDR3 is made up of 15 amino acids. Germline V gives CDR1 SGHTA, CDR2 FQGNSA. CDR3 nucleotides: TGTGCCAGCAGCAACGGACTAGCGTTATACAATGAGCAGTTCTTC. It translates to CASSNGLALYNEQFF.

The chain has TRBV7-4 and TRBJ1-5; D is undetermined. The V and J ends lost 1 base and 4 bases respectively, with 14 bases between them. CDR3 length: 16 amino acids. The germline gives CDR1 SGHVT, CDR2 SQSDAQ. DNA for the CDR3: TGTGCCAGCAGCTTAGATAGGGCCAGTCAGAATCAGCCCCAGCATTTT. It specifies CASSLDRASQNQPQHF.